One and the same sample provided the 7 T cell receptor beta chains below, sequenced in a study of blood T cell repertoires in COVID-19. Measured with immunoSEQ multiplex PCR; TCRdb has only the in-frame clones, and not every one. The data hold approximately 220,000 clones, with about nine tenths observed a single time. Sequenced input: PBMCs or T cells enriched from blood (not recorded which). These receptors came from a woman in her 40s with acute COVID-19.

The J gene is TRBJ1-2, the V gene TRBV27; 10 bases fit TRBD1. This CDR3 is built from 16 residues. The V gene end was trimmed by 4 bases and the J gene end by 5 bases; junction bases not matched to a gene: 10. The germline V gene encodes CDR1 MNHEY and CDR2 SMNVEV (reference sequence). The CDR3 DNA follows: TGTGCCAGCAGTTCCTCTAGGACAGGGGGGAGATATGGCTACACCTTC. Residues: CASSSSRTGGRYGYTF.

The chain joins TRBV27 to TRBJ1-4, with 7 bases matching TRBD1. Germline V lookup: CDR1 MNHEY, CDR2 SMNVEV (reference sequence). The CDR3 has 15 residues. The junction had 1 base not matched to a gene; V was cut back by 3 bases and J by 0 bases. DNA of the CDR3: TGTGCCAGCAGTTTGACAGGGTCAACTAATGAAAAACTGTTTTTT. Its translation: CASSLTGSTNEKLFF.

This clone was found once. The genes are TRBV12-3 or TRBV12-4 and TRBJ1-1; D remains ambiguous. This CDR3 contains 13 residues. Trimming left V 4 bases short and J 4 bases short, with 10 bases between. The CDR3 coding sequence is TGTGCCAGCAGTTCAGAGGGAATCACTGAAGCTTTCTTT. Translating it yields CASSSEGITEAFF.

The rearrangement links TRBV5-1 to TRBJ1-3; 11 positions match TRBD1. From germline, CDR1 is SGHRS and CDR2 YFSETQ. The CDR3 totals 15 residues. Germline trimming cut 5 bases from V and 4 bases from J; bases unmatched to any gene: 5. CDR3: CASRVDRGRGNTIYF. The CDR3 region has the DNA TGCGCCAGCAGGGTGGACAGGGGGCGAGGAAACACCATATATTTT.

The chain recombines TRBV7-2 with TRBJ2-7; the D gene is possibly TRBD1 (6 bases). V gave up 5 bases and J gave up 6 bases, with 20 bases separating them. This CDR3 region has 15 residues. Germline loops: CDR1 SGHTA, CDR2 FQGNSA. The DNA for the CDR3 is TGTGCCAGCAGCCCCCCTGGGGGCATAGGGTCCGAGCAGTACTTC. Amino acid sequence: CASSPPGGIGSEQYF.

This clone appeared a few times. V usage is TRBV6-2 or TRBV6-3 and J usage is TRBJ2-2, with TRBD2 identical over 8 bases. The germline gives CDR1 MNHEY, CDR2 SVGEGT. The CDR3 runs to 16 residues. The junction had 8 bases not matched to a gene; V was cut back by 7 bases and J by 1 base. CDR3 region: CASTPPGGENTGELFF. The CDR3 coding sequence is TGTGCCAGCACCCCCCCGGGAGGGGAGAACACCGGGGAGCTGTTTTTT.

The chain employs TRBV11-2 and TRBJ2-2; D is unresolved. Germline CDR1 is SGHAT and CDR2 is FQNNGV. V was trimmed by 5 bases and J by 4 bases, leaving 11 bases between them. The CDR3 is 14 residues long. The CDR3 here is CASSHILSTGELFF. The CDR3 bases are TGTGCCAGCAGCCATATTTTGAGCACCGGGGAGCTGTTTTTT.